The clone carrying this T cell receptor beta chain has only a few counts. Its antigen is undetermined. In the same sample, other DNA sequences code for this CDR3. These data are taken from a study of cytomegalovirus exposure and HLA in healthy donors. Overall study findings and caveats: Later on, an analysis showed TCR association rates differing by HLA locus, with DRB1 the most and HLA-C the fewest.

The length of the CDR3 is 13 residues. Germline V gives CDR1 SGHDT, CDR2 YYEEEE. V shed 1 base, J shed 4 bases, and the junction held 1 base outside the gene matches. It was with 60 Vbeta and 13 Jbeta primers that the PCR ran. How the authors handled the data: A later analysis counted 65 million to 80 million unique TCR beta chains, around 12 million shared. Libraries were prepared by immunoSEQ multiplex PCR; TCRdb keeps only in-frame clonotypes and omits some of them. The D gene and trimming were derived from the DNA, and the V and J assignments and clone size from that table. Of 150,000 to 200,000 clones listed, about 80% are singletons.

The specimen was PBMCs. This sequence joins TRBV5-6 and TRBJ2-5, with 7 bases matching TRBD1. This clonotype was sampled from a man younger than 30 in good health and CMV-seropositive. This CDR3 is CASSLRTGETQYF. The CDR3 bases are TGTGCCAGCAGCTTGAGGACAGGAGAGACCCAGTACTTC.